This T cell receptor beta chain appears in the sequencing data of a study of shared clonotypes between healthy human individuals. The wider study: The donor group consisted of two women and three men, aged 18 to 49. The study's findings and limits: Only blood underwent sampling, and tissue repertoires likely differ. Represented genetic and exposure-history diversity was restricted by having few donors.

The assay was immunoSEQ multiplex PCR, and TCRdb's table has in-frame clones only and misses some. Altogether 450,000 to 500,000 clones are present, approximately 84% being singletons, with the ten largest covering roughly 13%. Healthy and HIV-negative, the adult donors had no recent acute infections or vaccinations. Regarding this clone: What it recognizes is unknown.

Material: PBMCs. The receptor was isolated from a woman aged 40 to 55 in good health. Some clones in this sample may be carry-over from other donors' samples.

The CDR3 spells CASSTGLYNEQFF. CDR3 DNA: TGTGCCAGCAGTACAGGGCTTTACAATGAGCAGTTCTTC. V gene TRBV28 combines with J gene TRBJ2-1, with D maybe TRBD1 (6 bases). Germline V gene sequence: CDR1 MDHEN, CDR2 SYDVKM. This CDR3 is built from 13 residues. V was clipped by 5 bases and J by 4 bases, with 9 bases between them.